The clone carrying this T cell receptor (beta chain) was seen a single time. The antigen remains unidentified. The record originates from a study of cytomegalovirus exposure and HLA in healthy donors. Whole-study context: Earlier, 110 million or so unique TCR beta sequences were recovered from about 200 million T cells by an analysis. Most donors, more than 80% of more than 300 genotyped, fell in the Caucasian-associated ancestry cluster.

The PCR contained 60 Vbeta and 13 Jbeta primers. The table came from immunoSEQ multiplex PCR; TCRdb's copy has only in-frame clones and leaves some out. The sample has more than 120,000 clones; 82% are singletons. Healthy people donating bone marrow made up the donors. Broader study findings: A later analysis revealed that TCR association rates differed between HLA loci, peaking at DRB1 and bottoming out at HLA-C.

The source of this sequence is a male donor in good health and CMV-seronegative. Sequencing was done on a sample of PBMCs.

CDR3 protein: CASSSGWKAFF. CDR3 coding DNA: TGTGCCAGTAGTTCGGGATGGAAAGCTTTCTTT. The V gene is TRBV19, the J gene TRBJ1-1; D gene ambiguous. Trimming removed 5 bases at V and 9 bases at J, with 10 bases between. Per germline, CDR1 LNHDA and CDR2 SQIVND (reference sequence). This CDR3 has 11 amino acids.